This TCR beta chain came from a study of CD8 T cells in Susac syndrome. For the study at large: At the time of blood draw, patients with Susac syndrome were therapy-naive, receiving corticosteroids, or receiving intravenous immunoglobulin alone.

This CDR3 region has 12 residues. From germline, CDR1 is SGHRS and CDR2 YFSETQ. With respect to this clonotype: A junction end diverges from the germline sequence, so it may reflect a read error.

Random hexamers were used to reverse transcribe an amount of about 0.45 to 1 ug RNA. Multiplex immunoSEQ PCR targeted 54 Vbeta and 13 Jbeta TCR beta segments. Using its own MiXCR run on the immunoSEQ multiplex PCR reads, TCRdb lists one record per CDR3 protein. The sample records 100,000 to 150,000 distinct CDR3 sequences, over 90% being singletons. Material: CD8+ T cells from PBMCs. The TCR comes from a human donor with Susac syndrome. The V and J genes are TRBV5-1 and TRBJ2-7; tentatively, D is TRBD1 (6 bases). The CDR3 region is CASSLQGYEQYF. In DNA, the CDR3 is TGTGCCAGCAGCTTACAGGGTTACGAGCAGTACTTC.